These 32 T cell receptor beta chains were sequenced from one sample in a study of CD8+ T cells in alopecia areata. Sequencing relied on a cDNA template that was reverse transcribed from extracted RNA. The protocol was immunoSEQ multiplex PCR, while the TCRdb copy is restricted to in-frame clones and leaves out a portion. The sample has 200,000 to 250,000 clones, less than 65% seen once. Treatment here: oral pan-JAK inhibitor, 5-10 mg twice daily. Sequenced material: CD4+ T cells sorted from blood, taken at week 4, from a patient treated with tofacitinib. Every receptor here comes from a human donor with alopecia areata.

The chain has TRBV29-1 and TRBJ1-4; no firm D call. Trimming pared 2 bases from V and 8 bases from J, leaving 6 bases between. The CDR3 spans 11 residues. CDR1 and CDR2 from the germline V gene are SQVTM and ANQGSEA. The CDR3 protein is CSVERQEKLFF. CDR3 nucleotide sequence: TGCAGCGTTGAAAGGCAGGAAAAACTGTTTTTT.

This clone was detected a few times. The rearrangement joins TRBV18 to TRBJ2-5; a weak D match, TRBD1 (5 bases). Between the trimmed V and J ends, which lost 4 bases and 2 bases, there was a span of 5 bases. This CDR3 has 12 residues. Germline V CDR1 and CDR2: KGHSH, LQKENI. In DNA form, the CDR3 reads TGTGCCAGCTCACACAGGCAAGAGACCCAGTACTTC. Protein product: CASSHRQETQYF.

This chain joins TRBV2 and TRBJ2-1; 9 bases line up with TRBD2. Germline CDR1 and CDR2: SNHLY and FYNNEI. The CDR3 is 12 amino acids. V shed 8 bases and J 12 bases; nucleotides not matched to a gene: 8. CDR3 amino acids: CASSRAAGGQFF. The DNA of the CDR3 is TGTGCCAGCTCCCGAGCAGCGGGGGGGCAGTTCTTC. The variable domain in full, with the rest retrieved from reference TRBV2 and TRBJ2-1, is EPEVTQTPSHQVTQMGQEVILRCVPISNHLYFYWYRQILGQKVEFLVSFYNNEISEKSEIFDDQFSVERPDGSNFTLKIRSTKLEDSAMYFCASSRAAGGQFFGPGTRLTVL.

The CDR3 protein is CASSLESGSNYEQYF. CDR3 sequence (DNA): TGCGCCAGCAGCTTGGAGTCAGGATCCAACTACGAGCAGTACTTC. The chain joins TRBV5-1 to TRBJ2-7; D gene unclear. The germline V gene has CDR1 SGHRS and CDR2 YFSETQ. With 0 bases removed from V and 3 bases from J, the gap between germline ends came to 13 bases. This CDR3 is built from 15 residues.

V gene TRBV30 combines with J gene TRBJ2-2; TRBD2 might be the D (6 bases). Germline V gene sequence: CDR1 GTSNPN, CDR2 SVGIG (reference sequence). V dropped 2 bases and J dropped 8 bases, with 21 bases sitting between them. The CDR3 contains 16 residues. DNA for the CDR3: TGTGCCTGGAGTCCCACGGGACTCTTGGGGGAAGGGGAGCTGTTTTTT. Translation: CAWSPTGLLGEGELFF. Combining the CDR3 with reference TRBV30 and TRBJ2-2 gives the whole variable domain SQTIHQWPATLVQPVGSPLSLECTVEGTSNPNLYWYRQAAGRGLQLLFYSVGIGQISSEVPQNLSASRPQDRQFILSSKKLLLSDSGFYLCAWSPTGLLGEGELFFGEGSRLTVL.

The chain employs TRBV9 and TRBJ2-7, with D maybe TRBD2 (7 bases). With 0 bases removed from V and 1 base from J, the gap between germline ends came to 14 bases. The CDR3 spans 16 residues. Germline CDR1 SGDLS, CDR2 YYNGEE. In nucleotides, the CDR3 is TGTGCCAGCAGCGTAGACGAGGGGGGGCCATCCTACGAGCAGTACTTC. Translating gives CASSVDEGGPSYEQYF.

This clone appeared once. This chain's CDR3 is CATMRDRGPIGAEAFF. The CDR3 DNA reads TGTGCCACCATGCGGGACAGGGGACCAATAGGCGCTGAAGCTTTCTTT. The rearrangement links TRBV15 to TRBJ1-1, with 10 bases lining up with TRBD1. Germline CDR1 is LNHNV and CDR2 is YYDKDF (reference sequence). The V segment lost 7 bases and the J segment 6 bases; nucleotides outside the gene matches: 14. The CDR3 spans 16 residues.

This chain uses TRBV5-6 with TRBJ2-3; 7 nucleotides align to TRBD1. The CDR3 has 15 residues. Germline CDR1 SGHDT, CDR2 YYEEEE. The trim removed 1 base at V and 2 bases at J, leaving 4 bases unmatched. CDR3 coding DNA: TGTGCCAGCAGCTTGAGAGGGGGCGCCACAGATACGCAGTATTTT. Residues: CASSLRGGATDTQYF.

This chain connects TRBV5-6 to TRBJ2-5; the D is unclear. V was pared by 4 bases and J by 1 base, with 11 bases between. Germline V gives CDR1 SGHDT, CDR2 YYEEEE. This CDR3 is built from 14 residues. CDR3 sequence: CASSVDGLQETQYF. The CDR3, as DNA: TGTGCCAGCAGCGTCGACGGGCTCCAAGAGACCCAGTACTTC.

The V gene is TRBV7-8, the J gene TRBJ1-6; 10 nucleotides agree with TRBD1. V trimming: 3 bases; J trimming: 4 bases; junction bases outside the gene matches: 0. The germline V gene encodes CDR1 SGHVS and CDR2 FQNEAQ. The CDR3 has 15 residues. The CDR3 bases are TGTGCCAGCAGCTTGGGACAGGGGTATAATTCACCCCTCCACTTT. This gives the protein CASSLGQGYNSPLHF.

The chain couples TRBV4-2 to TRBJ1-5, with a tentative D call TRBD1 (5 bases). CDR3 length: 16 residues. CDR1 is LGHNA and CDR2 is YNFKEQ in the germline V gene. Trimming pared 0 bases from V and 7 bases from J, leaving 16 bases between. The CDR3 region is CASSQERVQGRQPQHF. The CDR3 nucleotides read TGTGCCAGCAGCCAAGAGAGGGTCCAGGGTAGGCAGCCCCAGCATTTT.

V and J are TRBV19 and TRBJ1-1, with 8 bases identical to TRBD1. Trimming at V came to 3 bases and at J to 5 bases, leaving 11 bases not matched to a gene. Germline V lookup: CDR1 LNHDA, CDR2 SQIVND (reference sequence). The CDR3 is made up of 16 amino acids. CDR3 loop: CASSMGAGGVGTEAFF. The CDR3 nucleotides read TGTGCCAGTAGTATGGGGGCAGGGGGCGTAGGAACTGAAGCTTTCTTT.

With regard to this clone: This sample also contains other DNA sequences that code for the same CDR3. The V and J genes are TRBV20-1 and TRBJ1-2; D is unresolved. This CDR3 contains 10 residues. Per the germline V gene, CDR1 is DFQATT and CDR2 is SNEGSKA (reference sequence). Trimming removed 2 bases from V and 4 bases from J, with 2 bases in between. The CDR3 DNA reads TGCAGTGCTAGAACCTATGGCTACACCTTC. Translating gives CSARTYGYTF.

The sample holds a few counts of this clone. The chain combines TRBV5-4 with TRBJ1-4, with 8 bases fitting TRBD1. V was clipped by 0 bases and J by 10 bases; unmatched bases: 8. Germline V gene lookup returns CDR1 SGHNT and CDR2 YYREEE (reference sequence). The CDR3 contains 15 residues. CDR3 bases: TGTGCCAGCAGCTTGGCCACCGGGACAGGCGCAAAACTGTTTTTT. Its translation is CASSLATGTGAKLFF.

The chain uses TRBV9 and TRBJ1-1, with TRBD1 matching 10 bases. Germline V gives CDR1 SGDLS, CDR2 YYNGEE. The CDR3 is made up of 14 amino acids. V lost 4 bases, J lost 6 bases, and 6 bases stayed unmatched. This CDR3 is CASSPLTGGSEAFF. DNA of the CDR3: TGTGCCAGCAGCCCCTTGACAGGGGGCTCTGAAGCTTTCTTT.

The rearrangement uses TRBV21-1 and TRBJ2-4; the table assigns TRBD1, which was not confirmed against the DNA. TRBV21-1 is noted as a pseudogene. This CDR3 region has 17 residues. CDR3 sequence (DNA): TGTGCCAGCAGCAAAGCCAACAGACCGTCAGGGGATAACATTCAGTACTTC. It encodes CASSKANRPSGDNIQYF.

The rearrangement joins TRBV5-1 to TRBJ1-1; 10 positions agree with TRBD1. The V and J ends lost 0 bases and 4 bases, in that order; junction bases with no gene match: 3. This CDR3 is built from 15 residues. Germline-derived CDR1 and CDR2 are SGHRS and YFSETQ. CDR3 protein: CASSLAWTGGTEAFF. The CDR3 region has the DNA TGCGCCAGCAGCTTGGCCTGGACAGGGGGCACTGAAGCTTTCTTT.

This chain joins TRBV5-1 and TRBJ1-6, with D unresolved. This CDR3 is 14 amino acids long. The ends were cut back, 0 bases at V and 9 bases at J, with 10 bases in the middle. Germline V gene lookup returns CDR1 SGHRS and CDR2 YFSETQ. CDR3 in DNA: TGCGCCAGCAGCTTGGATCCATGGGGTTCACCCCTCCACTTT. Its translation is CASSLDPWGSPLHF.

The gene calls are TRBV29-1 and TRBJ1-2; D unclear. CDR3 size: 12 residues. Looked up from germline, CDR1 is SQVTM and CDR2 is ANQGSEA. V was cut by 3 bases and J by 3 bases, with 8 bases left in between. CDR3 coding DNA: TGCAGCGTTGACTCCAGAGACTATGGCTACACCTTC. Protein: CSVDSRDYGYTF.

This clone has just a few counts. Written as DNA, the CDR3 is TGTGCCAGCAGTCGGGACGGAGGACCCCTCCACTTT. Residues: CASSRDGGPLHF. The rearrangement joins TRBV6-5 to TRBJ1-6; D might be TRBD1 (5 bases). Trimming stripped 5 bases from V and 12 bases from J, with 11 bases between. Germline CDR1 reads MNHEY; CDR2 reads SVGAGI. The CDR3 sequence is 12 residues long.

This clone was seen a few times. Other DNA sequences in this sample translate to the same CDR3. The V call is TRBV11-3, the J call TRBJ2-3; D gene uncertain. The CDR3 length is 12 residues. Germline CDR1 SGHNT, CDR2 YENEEA. V gave up 4 bases and J gave up 2 bases, with 4 bases separating them. The CDR3 DNA is TGTGCCAGCAGCTCGTCCACAGATACGCAGTATTTT. This gives the protein CASSSSTDTQYF.

This chain joins TRBV29-1 and TRBJ1-4; possibly TRBD1 for D (6 bases). Germline V gene sequence: CDR1 SQVTM, CDR2 ANQGSEA. This CDR3 is 13 amino acids long. Between the trimmed V and J ends, which lost 6 bases and 7 bases, there was a span of 15 bases. The CDR3 region has the DNA TGCAGCGTAGGAGGGGGGCTGGGTGAAAAACTGTTTTTT. Translating it yields CSVGGGLGEKLFF.

This chain joins TRBV7-9 and TRBJ2-5; TRBD2 aligns across 8 bases. Germline values: CDR1 SEHNR, CDR2 FQNEAQ (reference sequence). V was pared by 0 bases and J by 4 bases, with 1 base of the junction left unmatched. The CDR3 has 14 residues. For the CDR3, the DNA is TGTGCCAGCAGCTTAGCTAGCGGGGCAGAGACCCAGTACTTC. It encodes CASSLASGAETQYF.

This clone was detected a few times. The chain uses TRBV11-3 and TRBJ2-5; no clear D. The CDR3 totals 12 residues. CDR1 is SGHNT, CDR2 YENEEA, per germline. V was pared by 1 base and J by 1 base, with 1 base between. The CDR3, as DNA: TGTGCCAGCAGCTTAGCCCAAGAGACCCAGTACTTC. It yields the protein CASSLAQETQYF.

In regard to this clone: An end of the junction differs from the germline gene, which may be a read error. The rearrangement uses TRBV7-7 and TRBJ2-1; 9 bases fit TRBD1. Germline assignment: CDR1 SSHAT and CDR2 FNYEAQ (reference sequence). The CDR3 runs 15 residues. The CDR3 loop is CASSPDRGEYNEQFF. DNA for the CDR3: TGTGCTAGCAGCCCGGACAGGGGCGAGTACAATGAGCAGTTCTTC. Drawing the rest from reference TRBV7-7 and TRBJ2-1, the complete variable domain is GAGVSQSPRYKVTKRGQDVTLRCDPISSHATLYWYQQALGQGPEFLTYFNYEAQPDKSGLPSDRFSAERPEGSISTLTIQRTEQRDSAMYRCASSPDRGEYNEQFFGPGTRLTVL.

The CDR3 nucleotides are TGTGCCTGGAGTCCCTCCCGCGGGGGGCGGAACACCGGGGAGCTGTTTTTT. Its protein is CAWSPSRGGRNTGELFF. This chain uses TRBV30 with TRBJ2-2, with TRBD2 identical over 8 bases. The V gene's germline CDR1 is GTSNPN and CDR2 SVGIG (reference sequence). Trimming removed 2 bases from V and 1 base from J; junction bases left unmatched: 9. The CDR3 runs to 17 residues.

The V and J genes are TRBV29-1 and TRBJ2-7; 9 bases line up with TRBD1. This CDR3 has 13 residues. The germline CDR1 and CDR2 sequences are SQVTM and ANQGSEA. V dropped 4 bases and J dropped 3; count of bases not matched to a gene: 4. This CDR3 reads CSVVTGGNYEQYF. DNA of the CDR3: TGCAGCGTTGTGACAGGGGGTAACTACGAGCAGTACTTC.

The CDR3 DNA reads TGCGCCAGCAGCCAAGGGCGGGGGGTCTACAATGAGCAGTTCTTC. Amino acids: CASSQGRGVYNEQFF. The chain uses TRBV4-1 and TRBJ2-1; 8 bases agree with TRBD2. This CDR3 has 15 amino acids. The germline V gene has CDR1 MGHRA and CDR2 YSYEKL. V shed 1 base, J shed 3 bases, and the junction held 2 bases outside the gene matches.

This clone came up once. This chain joins TRBV30 and TRBJ2-1, with D uncertain. The germline V gene has CDR1 GTSNPN and CDR2 SVGIG (reference sequence). The CDR3 spans 13 residues. Trimming took 0 bases from V and 9 from J, leaving 12 bases between them. CDR3 DNA: TGTGCCTGGAGTGTACTTAAAAGAGCTGAGCAGTTCTTC. Translated, it gives CAWSVLKRAEQFF.

The chain joins TRBV27 to TRBJ2-3; D unclear. CDR3 length equals 13 residues. Germline V gene sequence: CDR1 MNHEY, CDR2 SMNVEV (reference sequence). The ends were cut back, 0 bases at V and 5 bases at J, with 6 bases in the middle. This CDR3 reads CASSLSRLDTQYF. The CDR3 DNA is TGTGCCAGCAGTTTATCCCGGCTAGATACGCAGTATTTT.

This chain links TRBV19 with TRBJ1-2, with 10 bases lining up with TRBD1. Germline-derived CDR1 and CDR2 are LNHDA and SQIVND (reference sequence). The CDR3 runs to 14 residues. J was trimmed by 6 bases and V by 7 bases; bases with no gene match: 8. The CDR3 DNA is TGTGCCAGTATTCCGGGACAGGGGACGGATGGCTACACCTTC. Residues: CASIPGQGTDGYTF.

V is TRBV30 and J is TRBJ2-6; 9 positions match TRBD1. J was trimmed by 0 bases and V by 2 bases; bases with no gene match: 5. The CDR3 totals 17 residues. The germline V gene has CDR1 GTSNPN and CDR2 SVGIG (reference sequence). CDR3 sequence reads: CAWSSGTGNSGANVLTF. CDR3 DNA: TGTGCCTGGAGTAGTGGGACAGGGAACTCTGGGGCCAACGTCCTGACTTTC. The full variable domain, completed using reference TRBV30 and TRBJ2-6, is SQTIHQWPATLVQPVGSPLSLECTVEGTSNPNLYWYRQAAGRGLQLLFYSVGIGQISSEVPQNLSASRPQDRQFILSSKKLLLSDSGFYLCAWSSGTGNSGANVLTFGAGSRLTVL.